This passage covers 4 T cell receptor beta chains from one sample sequenced in a study of T cell responses to AZD1222 COVID-19 vaccine. TCRdb's table, derived via immunoSEQ multiplex PCR, lists solely in-frame clones and lacks some. The sample records tens of thousands of clones, 75% to 90% being singletons. The sample was peripheral blood, taken on day 0 of AZD1222 vaccination. Every receptor here comes from an adult in good health.

The CDR3 region is CASSYGPGNTEAFF. The CDR3 DNA sequence: TGTGCCAGCAGTTACGGCCCAGGGAACACTGAAGCTTTCTTT. The rearrangement uses TRBV6-5 and TRBJ1-1; D remains ambiguous. The CDR3 sequence is 14 residues long. Trimming removed 2 bases at V and 1 base at J, with 8 bases between. Per the germline V gene, CDR1 is MNHEY and CDR2 is SVGAGI.

V is TRBV5-6 and J is TRBJ2-2; TRBD1 is a possible D gene (5 bases). CDR3 length equals 17 residues. Germline values: CDR1 SGHDT, CDR2 YYEEEE. Trimming removed 10 bases from V and 2 bases from J, with 24 bases in between. The chain's CDR3 is CASSLPFLGPNTGELFF. The CDR3 nucleotides read TGTGCCTCCAGCTTACCCTTTTTGGGGCCAAACACCGGGGAGCTGTTTTTT. Full variable domain (rest looked up from reference TRBV5-6 and TRBJ2-2): DAGVTQSPTHLIKTRGQQVTLRCSPKSGHDTVSWYQQALGQGPQFIFQYYEEEERQRGNFPDRFSGHQFPNYSSELNVNALLLGDSALYLCASSLPFLGPNTGELFFGEGSRLTVL.

This clone was detected once. This chain links TRBV5-6 with TRBJ2-1; D possibly corresponds to TRBD2 (5 bases). CDR3 size: 13 residues. CDR1 and CDR2 from the germline V gene are SGHDT and YYEEEE. Trimming pared 1 base from V and 8 bases from J, leaving 10 bases between. As DNA, the CDR3 is TGTGCCAGCAGCTTGATTAGCGTAGATGAGCAGTTCTTC. This codes for CASSLISVDEQFF.

The V gene is TRBV27, the J gene TRBJ1-2; D unclear. V shed 4 bases and J shed 0 bases, with 9 bases lying between them. Per germline, CDR1 MNHEY and CDR2 SMNVEV (reference sequence). This CDR3 comprises 14 residues. CDR3: CASSSAGANYGYTF. The CDR3 nucleotides are TGTGCCAGCAGTTCTGCAGGAGCTAACTATGGCTACACCTTC.